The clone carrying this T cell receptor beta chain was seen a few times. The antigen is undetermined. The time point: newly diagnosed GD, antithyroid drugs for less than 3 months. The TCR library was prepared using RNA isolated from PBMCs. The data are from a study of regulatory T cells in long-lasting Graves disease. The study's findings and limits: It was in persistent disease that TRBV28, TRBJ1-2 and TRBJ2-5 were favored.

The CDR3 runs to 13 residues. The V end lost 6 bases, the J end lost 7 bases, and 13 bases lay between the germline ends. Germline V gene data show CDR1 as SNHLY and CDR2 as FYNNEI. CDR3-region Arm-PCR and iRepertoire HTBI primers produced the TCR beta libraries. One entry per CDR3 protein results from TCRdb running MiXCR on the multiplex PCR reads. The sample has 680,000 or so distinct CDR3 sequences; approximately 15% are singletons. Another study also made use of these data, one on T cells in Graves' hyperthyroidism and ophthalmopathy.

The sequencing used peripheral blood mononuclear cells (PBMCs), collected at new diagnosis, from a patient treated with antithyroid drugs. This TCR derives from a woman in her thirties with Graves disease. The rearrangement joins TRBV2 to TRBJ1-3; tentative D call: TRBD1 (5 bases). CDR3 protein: CASSPGWGNTIYF. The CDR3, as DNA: TGTGCCAGCAGCCCCGGGTGGGGGAACACCATATATTTT.